Each of the 24 T cell receptor beta chains below was sequenced from the same sample in a study of control samples from healthy donors and cancer patients. Produced via immunoSEQ multiplex PCR; TCRdb's table is partial and in-frame only. The sample shows about 160,000 clones, roughly 92% of them seen only once. Input material: blood. These receptors all stem from a woman aged 30 to 39 in good health.

V gene TRBV18 combines with J gene TRBJ1-2; D gene uncertain. The V and J ends lost 2 bases and 0 bases respectively, with 16 bases between them. The CDR3 has 17 residues. Germline lookup yields CDR1 KGHSH and CDR2 LQKENI. The CDR3 region has the DNA TGTGCCAGCTCACCAGAGGGAAGGGCCCCAGCTAACTATGGCTACACCTTC. Its protein is CASSPEGRAPANYGYTF.

This chain links TRBV14 with TRBJ1-1; D is ambiguous. CDR1 is SGHDN and CDR2 is FVKESK in the germline V gene. The germline V and J ends were trimmed by 0 bases and 0 bases, with 2 bases remaining between them. The CDR3 covers 13 residues. The CDR3 protein is CASSQDMNTEAFF. CDR3 in DNA: TGTGCCAGCAGCCAAGACATGAACACTGAAGCTTTCTTT.

V and J are TRBV24-1 and TRBJ2-5; 10 bases align to TRBD2. The CDR3 spans 17 residues. In germline, CDR1 is KGHDR, CDR2 SFDVKD. Trimming at V came to 3 bases and at J to 5 bases, leaving 11 bases not matched to a gene. This CDR3 reads CATSDGSGRPRLETQYF. In nucleotides, the CDR3 is TGTGCCACCAGTGATGGTAGCGGGAGGCCCCGATTGGAGACCCAGTACTTC.

This rearrangement joins TRBV18 to TRBJ2-5, with D possibly matching TRBD2 (6 bases). The CDR3 is made up of 14 amino acids. CDR1 is KGHSH, CDR2 LQKENI, per germline. V shed 3 bases and J shed 4 bases, with 12 bases lying between them. This CDR3 reads CASSPAGWAETQYF. The CDR3 DNA reads TGTGCCAGCTCACCGGCGGGGTGGGCAGAGACCCAGTACTTC.

This clone was detected only once. The rearrangement links TRBV19 to TRBJ2-7; D remains unclear. Germline V lookup: CDR1 LNHDA, CDR2 SQIVND (reference sequence). Trimming shortened V by 7 bases and J by 2 bases, and 9 bases separated the two germline ends. This CDR3 is 12 amino acids long. In DNA, the CDR3 is TGTGCCAGTAATGGGGAAACCTACGAGCAGTACTTC. Translating it yields CASNGETYEQYF.

V usage is TRBV9 and J usage is TRBJ2-3; TRBD2 agrees at 7 bases. The CDR3 totals 17 residues. V shed 0 bases and J 1 base; nucleotides not matched to a gene: 8. Germline CDR1 and CDR2: SGDLS and YYNGEE. CDR3 coding DNA: TGTGCCAGCAGCGTAGTCCCAGCGGGGTGGGGCACAGATACGCAGTATTTT. It translates to CASSVVPAGWGTDTQYF.

The CDR3 protein is CASGDRSSYEQYF. CDR3 bases: TGTGCTAGTGGGGACAGGAGCTCCTACGAGCAGTACTTC. The chain couples TRBV12-5 to TRBJ2-7; 7 bases map to TRBD1. Trimming removed 6 bases from V and 0 bases from J; junction bases left unmatched: 2. Germline V gene lookup returns CDR1 LGHNT and CDR2 FRNRAP. The CDR3 is 13 residues long.

This chain links TRBV9 with TRBJ1-2; D gene uncertain. Deletions cut 3 bases from V and 4 bases from J, with 16 bases between. The CDR3 runs 15 residues. Germline CDR1 reads SGDLS; CDR2 reads YYNGEE. CDR3 sequence (DNA): TGTGCCAGCAGCGCTACTATATCGGCGCCCTATGGCTACACCTTC. This gives the protein CASSATISAPYGYTF.

The chain uses TRBV4-1 and TRBJ1-2; D might be TRBD1 (5 bases). This CDR3 spans 14 amino acids. CDR1 is MGHRA and CDR2 is YSYEKL in the germline V gene. The V end was cut by 0 bases, the J end by 4 bases, with 9 bases between. In DNA, the CDR3 is TGCGCCAGCAGCCAAGATCTCCAGGGCTATGGCTACACCTTC. Its translation: CASSQDLQGYGYTF.

The rearrangement uses TRBV28 and TRBJ2-5, with no clear D. Trimming took off 1 base at V and 6 bases at J, with 21 bases between the two ends. The germline V gene has CDR1 MDHEN and CDR2 SYDVKM. This CDR3 is 17 amino acids long. CDR3 amino acids: CASSLSDETTKRKTQYF. For the CDR3, the DNA is TGTGCCAGCAGTTTATCGGACGAAACCACTAAAAGAAAGACCCAGTACTTC.

The chain is built from TRBV4-2 and TRBJ2-7, with 7 bases lining up with TRBD2. The junction had 6 bases not matched to a gene; V was cut back by 2 bases and J by 2 bases. The CDR3 extends over 15 amino acids. Germline V gene lookup returns CDR1 LGHNA and CDR2 YNFKEQ. CDR3 sequence (DNA): TGTGCCAGCAGCCAAATGAGGGGAGGGCCCTACGAGCAGTACTTC. Translating gives CASSQMRGGPYEQYF.

This chain uses TRBV7-2 with TRBJ2-1; 8 nucleotides agree with TRBD1. Losses at the gene ends were 5 bases for V and 6 bases for J; bases not matched to a gene: 3. The length of the CDR3 is 13 residues. Germline V gene sequence: CDR1 SGHTA, CDR2 FQGNSA. For the CDR3, the DNA is TGTGCCAGCAGCCACAGGGGGGTCAATGAGCAGTTCTTC. Its translation is CASSHRGVNEQFF.

The chain has TRBV18 and TRBJ1-4; D gene unclear. Trimming left V 5 bases short and J 1 base short, with 11 bases between. CDR3 length equals 15 residues. Germline lookup yields CDR1 KGHSH and CDR2 LQKENI. The CDR3 nucleotides are TGTGCCAGCTCAGCCCGACTGGGAACTAATGAAAAACTGTTTTTT. Amino acid sequence: CASSARLGTNEKLFF. Combining the CDR3 with reference TRBV18 and TRBJ1-4 gives the whole variable domain NAGVMQNPRHLVRRRGQEARLRCSPMKGHSHVYWYRQLPEEGLKFMVYLQKENIIDESGMPKERFSAEFPKEGPSILRIQQVVRGDSAAYFCASSARLGTNEKLFFGSGTQLSVL.

The rearrangement joins TRBV30 to TRBJ1-3; D is uncertain. The CDR3 has 14 residues. Trimming took off 4 bases at V and 2 bases at J, with 12 bases between the two ends. Germline CDR1 and CDR2: GTSNPN and SVGIG (reference sequence). The CDR3 protein is CAWTNWAAGNTIYF. The CDR3 bases are TGTGCCTGGACCAATTGGGCAGCTGGAAACACCATATATTTT.

This clone is a singleton in its sample. V and J are TRBV5-1 and TRBJ2-3, with D maybe TRBD2 (6 bases). The CDR3 has 15 amino acids. The V end lost 4 bases, the J end lost 4 bases, and 16 bases lay between the germline ends. Germline lookup yields CDR1 SGHRS and CDR2 YFSETQ. CDR3 in amino acids: CASSKDYAGSDTQYF. CDR3 DNA: TGCGCCAGCAGCAAGGACTATGCGGGTTCAGATACGCAGTATTTT.

The chain combines TRBV4-1 with TRBJ2-1, with 9 positions matching TRBD2. The CDR3 is made up of 15 amino acids. V shed 1 base and J 15 bases; nucleotides not matched to a gene: 13. The germline V gene has CDR1 MGHRA and CDR2 YSYEKL. CDR3 nucleotides: TGCGCCAGCAGCCAAGCGGGACTAGCCAAACCTGGGGGGTTCTTC. Translated: CASSQAGLAKPGGFF.

The V and J genes are TRBV4-1 and TRBJ2-4; D gene uncertain. Per the germline V gene, CDR1 is MGHRA and CDR2 is YSYEKL. The length of the CDR3 is 15 residues. Trimming removed 1 base from V and 5 bases from J, with 12 bases in between. The CDR3 region has the DNA TGCGCCAGCAGCCAAGGGCTTCTTAAGGAAAACATTCAGTACTTC. It specifies CASSQGLLKENIQYF.

The chain employs TRBV5-3 and TRBJ2-1, with a tentative D call TRBD2 (5 bases). TRBV5-3 is an open reading frame whose function is uncertain. The CDR3 is made up of 18 amino acids. Trimming pared 0 bases from V and 9 bases from J, leaving 25 bases between. The CDR3 spells CARSLARILAGGSSEQFF. CDR3 in DNA: TGTGCCAGAAGCTTGGCCAGGATATTGGCAGGAGGCTCGAGTGAGCAGTTCTTC.

This sequence joins TRBV24-1 and TRBJ1-5; maybe TRBD1 (6 bases). CDR1 is KGHDR, CDR2 SFDVKD, per germline. V dropped 3 bases and J dropped 8 bases, with 13 bases sitting between them. There are 14 residues in the CDR3. The CDR3 DNA reads as TGTGCCACCAGTGATCGACAGGATAATAAGCCCCAGCATTTT. It encodes CATSDRQDNKPQHF.

V and J are TRBV24-1 and TRBJ2-2, with TRBD2 matching 11 bases. The trim removed 4 bases at V and 4 bases at J, leaving 4 bases unmatched. This CDR3 spans 16 amino acids. The germline V gene encodes CDR1 KGHDR and CDR2 SFDVKD. The CDR3, as DNA: TGTGCCACCAGTGACCCCGGACTAGCGGGCACCGGGGAGCTGTTTTTT. This codes for CATSDPGLAGTGELFF.

The chain carries TRBV30 and TRBJ1-6; 7 bases match TRBD1. After removal of 1 base from V and 8 bases from J, the junction contained 11 bases not matched to a gene. The CDR3 is 16 amino acids. Germline-derived CDR1 and CDR2 are GTSNPN and SVGIG (reference sequence). The CDR3: CAWSATTGNPDSPLHF. CDR3 DNA sequence: TGTGCCTGGAGTGCGACGACAGGGAACCCTGATTCACCCCTCCACTTT.

The chain joins TRBV28 to TRBJ1-4, with 10 bases identical to TRBD1. Trimming took 5 bases from V and 7 from J; bases not matched to a gene: 7. The CDR3 has 15 residues. Germline assignment: CDR1 MDHEN and CDR2 SYDVKM. The CDR3 DNA follows: TGTGCCAGCAGTAGGACAGGGGGGGGCGGTGAAAAACTGTTTTTT. Translating gives CASSRTGGGGEKLFF.

This clone has just a few counts. This rearrangement joins TRBV27 to TRBJ2-7; perhaps D is TRBD1 or TRBD2 (5 bases each). Per germline, CDR1 MNHEY and CDR2 SMNVEV (reference sequence). Between the trimmed V and J ends, which lost 3 bases and 2 bases, there was a span of 14 bases. The CDR3 runs to 15 residues. CDR3 coding DNA: TGTGCCAGCAGTTTTATGGGGACGGCAACCTACGAGCAGTACTTC. It translates to CASSFMGTATYEQYF.

Of note for this clone: The same CDR3 arises from other DNA sequences in this sample as well. The V call is TRBV6-5, the J call TRBJ2-5; D uncertain. There are 12 residues in the CDR3. CDR1 MNHEY and CDR2 SVGAGI come from the germline V gene. V dropped 2 bases and J dropped 3 bases, with 4 bases sitting between them. In DNA, the CDR3 is TGTGCCAGCAGTTACGGGGAAGAGACCCAGTACTTC. Encoded protein: CASSYGEETQYF.